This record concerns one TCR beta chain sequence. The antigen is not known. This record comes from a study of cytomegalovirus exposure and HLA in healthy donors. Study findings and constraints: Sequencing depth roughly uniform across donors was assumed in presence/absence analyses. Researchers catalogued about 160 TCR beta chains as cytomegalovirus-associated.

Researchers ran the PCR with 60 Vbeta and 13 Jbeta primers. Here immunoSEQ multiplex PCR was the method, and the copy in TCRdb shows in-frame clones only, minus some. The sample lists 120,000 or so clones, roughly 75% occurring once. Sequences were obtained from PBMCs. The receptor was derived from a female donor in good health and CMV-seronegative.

CDR3 sequence: CASSSAYKGTKGNTQYF. DNA of the CDR3: TGTGCCAGCAGCTCCGCCTATAAAGGGACTAAGGGAAATACGCAGTATTTT. V and J are TRBV7-9 and TRBJ2-3; 7 bases are shared with TRBD2. The germline V gene encodes CDR1 SEHNR and CDR2 FQNEAQ (reference sequence). With V trimmed by 4 bases and J by 7 bases, 17 bases remained unmatched. CDR3 length: 17 amino acids. The full variable domain, its missing parts supplied by reference TRBV7-9 and TRBJ2-3, is DTGVSQNPRHKITKRGQNVTFRCDPISEHNRLYWYRQTLGQGPEFLTYFQNEAQLEKSRLLSDRFSAERPKGSFSTLEIQRTEQGDSAMYLCASSSAYKGTKGNTQYFGPGTRLTVL.